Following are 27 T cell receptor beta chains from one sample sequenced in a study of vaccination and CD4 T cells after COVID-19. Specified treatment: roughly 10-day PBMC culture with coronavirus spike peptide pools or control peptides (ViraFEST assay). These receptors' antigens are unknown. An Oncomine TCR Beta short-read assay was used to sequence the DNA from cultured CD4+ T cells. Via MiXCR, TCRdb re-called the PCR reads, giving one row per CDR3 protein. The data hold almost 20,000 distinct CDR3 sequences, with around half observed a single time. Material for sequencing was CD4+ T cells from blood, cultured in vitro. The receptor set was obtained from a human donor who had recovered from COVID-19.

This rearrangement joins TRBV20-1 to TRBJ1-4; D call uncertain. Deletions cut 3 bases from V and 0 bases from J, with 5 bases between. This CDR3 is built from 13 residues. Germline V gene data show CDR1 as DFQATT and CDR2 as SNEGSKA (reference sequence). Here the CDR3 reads CSASPTTNEKLFF. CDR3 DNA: TGCAGTGCTAGCCCAACAACTAATGAAAAACTGTTTTTT.

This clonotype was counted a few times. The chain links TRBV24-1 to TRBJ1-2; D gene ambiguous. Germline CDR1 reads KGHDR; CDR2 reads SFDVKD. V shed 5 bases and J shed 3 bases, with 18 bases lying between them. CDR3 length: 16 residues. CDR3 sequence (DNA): TGTGCCACCAGTGTCGACGTAGAGGCCGCCGACTATGGCTACACCTTC. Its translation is CATSVDVEAADYGYTF.

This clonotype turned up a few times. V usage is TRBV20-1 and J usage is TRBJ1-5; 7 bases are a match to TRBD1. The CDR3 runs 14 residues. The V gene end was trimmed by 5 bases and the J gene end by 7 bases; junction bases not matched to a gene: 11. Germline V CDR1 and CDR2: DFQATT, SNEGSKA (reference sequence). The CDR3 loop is CSAGTDQIDQPQHF. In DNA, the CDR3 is TGCAGTGCTGGGACAGATCAAATTGACCAGCCCCAGCATTTT.

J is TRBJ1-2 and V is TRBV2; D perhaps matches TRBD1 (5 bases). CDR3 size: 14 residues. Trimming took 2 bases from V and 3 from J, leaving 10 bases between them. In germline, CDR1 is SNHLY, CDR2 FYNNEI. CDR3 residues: CASSELRGDYGYTF. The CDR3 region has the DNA TGTGCCAGCAGTGAATTACGGGGCGACTATGGCTACACCTTC.

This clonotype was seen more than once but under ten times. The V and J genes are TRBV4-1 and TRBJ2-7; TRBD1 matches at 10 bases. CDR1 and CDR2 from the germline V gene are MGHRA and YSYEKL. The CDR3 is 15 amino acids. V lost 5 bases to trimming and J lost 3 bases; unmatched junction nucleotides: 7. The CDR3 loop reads CASSAPGQGIYEQYF. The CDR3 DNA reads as TGCGCCAGCAGCGCTCCGGGACAGGGGATCTACGAGCAGTACTTC.

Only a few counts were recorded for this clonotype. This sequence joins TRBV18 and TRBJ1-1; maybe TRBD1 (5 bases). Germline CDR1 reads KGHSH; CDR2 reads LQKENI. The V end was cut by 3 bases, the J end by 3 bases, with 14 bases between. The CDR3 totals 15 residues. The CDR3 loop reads CASSPPSGGDTEAFF. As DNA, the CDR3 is TGTGCCAGCTCACCTCCCTCTGGGGGAGACACTGAAGCTTTCTTT.

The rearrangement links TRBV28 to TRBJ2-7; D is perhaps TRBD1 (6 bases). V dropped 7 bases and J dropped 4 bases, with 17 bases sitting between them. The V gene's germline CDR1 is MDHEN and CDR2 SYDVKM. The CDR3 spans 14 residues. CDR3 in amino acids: CASTLPGGSYEQYF. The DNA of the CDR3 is TGTGCCAGCACCTTACCTGGGGGCTCGTACGAGCAGTACTTC.

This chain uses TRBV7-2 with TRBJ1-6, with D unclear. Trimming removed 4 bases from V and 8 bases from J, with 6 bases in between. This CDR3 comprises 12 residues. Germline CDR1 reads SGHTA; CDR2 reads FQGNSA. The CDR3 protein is CASSSSDSPLHF. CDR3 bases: TGTGCCAGCAGCTCCTCAGATTCACCCCTCCACTTT.

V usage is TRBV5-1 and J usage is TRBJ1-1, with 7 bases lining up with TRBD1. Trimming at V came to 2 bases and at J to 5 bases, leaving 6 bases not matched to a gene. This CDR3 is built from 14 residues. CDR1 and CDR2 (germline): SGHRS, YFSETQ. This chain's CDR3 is CASSFQGGETEAFF. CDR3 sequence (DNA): TGCGCCAGCAGCTTCCAGGGGGGAGAGACTGAAGCTTTCTTT. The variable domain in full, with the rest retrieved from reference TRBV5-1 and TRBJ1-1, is KAGVTQTPRYLIKTRGQQVTLSCSPISGHRSVSWYQQTPGQGLQFLFEYFSETQRNKGNFPGRFSGRQFSNSRSEMNVSTLELGDSALYLCASSFQGGETEAFFGQGTRLTVV.

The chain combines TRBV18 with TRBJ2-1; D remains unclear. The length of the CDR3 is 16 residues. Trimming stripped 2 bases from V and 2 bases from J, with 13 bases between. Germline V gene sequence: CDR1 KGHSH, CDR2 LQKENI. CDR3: CASSPSQRLTYNEQFF. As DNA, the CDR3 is TGTGCCAGCTCACCATCCCAGCGCCTCACCTACAATGAGCAGTTCTTC.

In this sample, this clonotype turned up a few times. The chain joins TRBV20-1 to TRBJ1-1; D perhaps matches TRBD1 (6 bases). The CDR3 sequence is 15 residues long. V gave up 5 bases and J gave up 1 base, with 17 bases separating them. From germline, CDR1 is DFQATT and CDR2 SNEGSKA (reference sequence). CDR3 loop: CSAGTTGFGNTEAFF. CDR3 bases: TGCAGTGCTGGGACTACAGGGTTCGGGAACACTGAAGCTTTCTTT.

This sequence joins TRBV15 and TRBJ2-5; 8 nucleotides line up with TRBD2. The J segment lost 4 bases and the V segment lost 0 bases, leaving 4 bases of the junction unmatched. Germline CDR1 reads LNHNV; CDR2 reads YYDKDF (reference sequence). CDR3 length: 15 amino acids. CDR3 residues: CATSRDRLAGETQYF. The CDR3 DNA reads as TGTGCCACCAGCAGAGATCGTCTAGCGGGAGAGACCCAGTACTTC.

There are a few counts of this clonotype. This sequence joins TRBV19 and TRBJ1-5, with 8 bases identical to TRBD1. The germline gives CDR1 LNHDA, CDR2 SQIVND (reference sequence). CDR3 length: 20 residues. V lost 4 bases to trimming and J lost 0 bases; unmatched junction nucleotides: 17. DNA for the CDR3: TGTGCCAGTAGTACACCTATTCTGACAGGGGCCCTACCTAGCAATCAGCCCCAGCATTTT. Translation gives CASSTPILTGALPSNQPQHF.

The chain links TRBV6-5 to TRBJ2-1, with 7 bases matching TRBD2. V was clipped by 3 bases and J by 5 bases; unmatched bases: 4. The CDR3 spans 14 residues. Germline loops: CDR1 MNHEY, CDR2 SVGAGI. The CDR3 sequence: CASSYLSGNNEQFF. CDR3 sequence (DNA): TGTGCCAGCAGTTATCTCAGCGGGAACAATGAGCAGTTCTTC.

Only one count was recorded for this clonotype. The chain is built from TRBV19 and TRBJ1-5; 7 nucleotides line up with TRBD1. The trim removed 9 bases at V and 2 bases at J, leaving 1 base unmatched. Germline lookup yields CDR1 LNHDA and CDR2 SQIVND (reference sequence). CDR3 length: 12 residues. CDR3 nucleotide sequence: TGTGCCAGCCAGGGGGGCAATCAGCCCCAGCATTTT. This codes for CASQGGNQPQHF.

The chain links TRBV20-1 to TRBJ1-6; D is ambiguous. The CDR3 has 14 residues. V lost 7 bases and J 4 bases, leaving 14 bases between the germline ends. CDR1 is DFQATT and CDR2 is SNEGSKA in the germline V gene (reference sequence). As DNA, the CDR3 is TGCAGTGGCCCCCTGGCGACGTATAATTCACCCCTCCACTTT. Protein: CSGPLATYNSPLHF.

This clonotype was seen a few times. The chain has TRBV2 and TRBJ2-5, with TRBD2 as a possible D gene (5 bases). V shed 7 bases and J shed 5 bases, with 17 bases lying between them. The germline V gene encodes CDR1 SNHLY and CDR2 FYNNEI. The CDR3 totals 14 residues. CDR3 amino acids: CASTKAGAWETQYF. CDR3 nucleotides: TGTGCCAGCACTAAGGCGGGTGCATGGGAGACCCAGTACTTC.

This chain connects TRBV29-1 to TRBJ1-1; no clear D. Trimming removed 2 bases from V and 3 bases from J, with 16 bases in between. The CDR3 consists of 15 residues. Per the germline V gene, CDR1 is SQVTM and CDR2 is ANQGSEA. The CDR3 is CSVELAIGIDTEAFF. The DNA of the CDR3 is TGCAGCGTTGAATTAGCTATAGGGATCGACACTGAAGCTTTCTTT.

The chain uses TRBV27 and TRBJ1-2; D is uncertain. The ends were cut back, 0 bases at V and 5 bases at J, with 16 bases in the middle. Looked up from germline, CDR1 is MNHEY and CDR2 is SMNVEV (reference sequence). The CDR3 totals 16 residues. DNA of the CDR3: TGTGCCAGCAGTTTATCCCCTACTGCGGGGATATATGGCTACACCTTC. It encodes CASSLSPTAGIYGYTF.

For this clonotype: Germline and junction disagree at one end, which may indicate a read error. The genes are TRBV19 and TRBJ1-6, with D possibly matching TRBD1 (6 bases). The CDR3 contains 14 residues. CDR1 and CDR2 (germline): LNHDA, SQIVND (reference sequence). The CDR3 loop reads CASSQTGGNSPPHF. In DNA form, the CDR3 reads TGTGCCAGTAGTCAGACAGGCGGGAATTCACCCCCCCACTTT.

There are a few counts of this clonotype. The CDR3: CATSRDLNNYGYTF. CDR3 DNA: TGTGCCACCAGCAGAGATTTGAACAACTATGGCTACACCTTC. The chain carries TRBV15 and TRBJ1-2; no clear D gene. CDR1 and CDR2 (germline): LNHNV, YYDKDF (reference sequence). CDR3 length: 14 amino acids. V shed 0 bases and J shed 2 bases, with 7 bases lying between them.

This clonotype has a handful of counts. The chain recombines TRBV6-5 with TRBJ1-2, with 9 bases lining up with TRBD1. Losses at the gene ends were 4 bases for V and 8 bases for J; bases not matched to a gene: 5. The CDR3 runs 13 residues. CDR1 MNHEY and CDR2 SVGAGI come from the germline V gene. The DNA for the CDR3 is TGTGCCAGCAGTTGGGACAGGGAAGACGGCTACACCTTC. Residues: CASSWDREDGYTF.

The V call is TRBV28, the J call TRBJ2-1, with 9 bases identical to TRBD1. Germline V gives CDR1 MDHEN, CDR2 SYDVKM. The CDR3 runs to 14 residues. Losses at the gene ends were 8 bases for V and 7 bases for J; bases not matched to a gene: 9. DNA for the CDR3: TGTGCCAGCTCCCCCGGGACAGGGAAGAATGAGCAGTTCTTC. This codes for CASSPGTGKNEQFF.

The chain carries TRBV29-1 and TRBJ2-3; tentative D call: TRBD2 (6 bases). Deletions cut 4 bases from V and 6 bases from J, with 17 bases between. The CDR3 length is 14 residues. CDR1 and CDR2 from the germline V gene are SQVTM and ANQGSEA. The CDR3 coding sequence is TGCAGCGTTGCAGAAAGGGAGGTTTCGGATACGCAGTATTTT. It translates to CSVAEREVSDTQYF.

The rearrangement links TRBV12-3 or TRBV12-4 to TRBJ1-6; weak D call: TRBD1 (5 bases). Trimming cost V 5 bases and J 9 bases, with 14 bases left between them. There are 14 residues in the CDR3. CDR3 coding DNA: TGTGCCAGCAGTAAGGGACGGCAGGGTTCACCCCTCCACTTT. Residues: CASSKGRQGSPLHF.

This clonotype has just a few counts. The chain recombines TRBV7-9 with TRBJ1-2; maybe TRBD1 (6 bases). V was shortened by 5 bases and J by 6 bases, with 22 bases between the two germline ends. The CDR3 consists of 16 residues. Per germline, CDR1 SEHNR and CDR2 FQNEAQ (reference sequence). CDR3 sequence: CASSPVLKGGGNGYTF. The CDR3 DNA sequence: TGTGCCAGCAGCCCTGTACTTAAAGGAGGGGGTAATGGCTACACCTTC.

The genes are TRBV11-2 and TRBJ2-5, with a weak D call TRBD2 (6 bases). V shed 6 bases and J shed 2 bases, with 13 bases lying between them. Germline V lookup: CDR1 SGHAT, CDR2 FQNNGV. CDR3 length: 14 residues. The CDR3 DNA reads TGTGCCAGCAGTCTCACGGCGGGGCAAGAGACCCAGTACTTC. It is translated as CASSLTAGQETQYF.